This T cell receptor beta chain was identified in a study of blood T cell repertoires in COVID-19. Background on the study: Spain, Italy and the United States supplied samples that represented acute and convalescent COVID-19.

As processed by the authors: Nucleated cell counts were estimated from reference gene primer amplification. Clones were read by immunoSEQ multiplex PCR, and TCRdb kept only the in-frame ones, dropping some. D and trimming were read from the DNA, whereas the V and J calls and clone size are those reported in that table. The profile shows 150,000 to 200,000 clones, roughly 86% of them singletons. V lost 1 base, J lost 0 bases, and 2 bases stayed unmatched. Per germline, CDR1 MDHEN and CDR2 SYDVKM. The CDR3 is 16 residues long. While infection was still active, Seattle patients were enrolled and then followed longitudinally.

The specimen sequenced was peripheral blood. The chain is built from TRBV28 and TRBJ2-4, with 8 positions matching TRBD2. The sequence derives from an elderly woman with COVID-19, enrolled during active disease. The CDR3 DNA reads TGTGCCAGCAGTTTATTTAGCGGGATAGCCAAAAACATTCAGTACTTC. Protein sequence: CASSLFSGIAKNIQYF.